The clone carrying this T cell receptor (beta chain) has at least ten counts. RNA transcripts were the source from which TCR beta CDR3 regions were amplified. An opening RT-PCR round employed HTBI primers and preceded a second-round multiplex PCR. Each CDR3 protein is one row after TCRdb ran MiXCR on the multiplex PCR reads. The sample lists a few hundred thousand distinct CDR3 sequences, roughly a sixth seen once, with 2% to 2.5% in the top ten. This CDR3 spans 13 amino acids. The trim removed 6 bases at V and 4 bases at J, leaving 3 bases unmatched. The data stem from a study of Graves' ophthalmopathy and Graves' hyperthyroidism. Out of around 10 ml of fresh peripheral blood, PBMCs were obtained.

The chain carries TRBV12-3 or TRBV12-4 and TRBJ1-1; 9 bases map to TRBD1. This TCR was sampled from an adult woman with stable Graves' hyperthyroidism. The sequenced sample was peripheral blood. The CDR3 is CASRLDRGTEAFF. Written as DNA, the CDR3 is TGTGCCAGCAGGTTGGACAGGGGCACTGAAGCTTTCTTT.